This T cell receptor (beta chain) was sequenced during a study of monozygotic twins with cystic fibrosis. Study overall: With about 15 PCR cycles, barcoded libraries came from about 2.9 micrograms of fragmented DNA. Study findings and constraints: Co-twins had the most similar V usage for 13 of 16 pairs, J for 8. Clonality was generally low (median around 0.009), higher in the most severe patients. Age, concordance and disease severity did not associate with shared CDR3 numbers.

Worth noting for this clone: The antigen is not known.

The data were produced by immunoSEQ multiplex PCR, yet TCRdb's version contains in-frame clones alone and is incomplete. The sample includes 25,000 to 35,000 clones, 70% to 90% of them seen just once. The V gene's germline CDR1 is MNHEY and CDR2 SVGAGI. V was shortened by 5 bases and J by 9 bases, with 16 bases between the two germline ends. The CDR3 consists of 13 residues. The sequence derives from a girl aged 2 to 9 with cystic fibrosis. Specimen: blood. This chain joins TRBV6-5 and TRBJ1-1; tentatively, D is TRBD1 (5 bases). CDR3 protein: CASSQGTYTQAFF. CDR3 nucleotide sequence: TGTGCCAGCAGTCAAGGGACCTACACCCAAGCTTTCTTT.